Sequencing of this T cell receptor beta chain was carried out in a study of cytomegalovirus exposure and HLA in healthy donors. Study-level points and caveats: The study assumed roughly uniform donor sequencing depth for presence/absence analyses. A later analysis associated 15,000 or so TCR beta sequences with HLA alleles at a 0.05 false discovery rate.

In the PCR, 60 Vbeta and 13 Jbeta primers were used. The protocol was immunoSEQ multiplex PCR, while the TCRdb copy is restricted to in-frame clones and leaves out a portion. The sample yields under 150,000 clones, about 80% seen once. The CDR3 covers 14 residues. The germline V gene encodes CDR1 MDHEN and CDR2 SYDVKM. The V and J ends lost 4 bases and 1 base respectively, with 10 bases between them. As regards this clone: Its target is unknown.

Sequenced: PBMCs. The receptor was derived from a middle-aged woman in good health and CMV-seronegative. The chain combines TRBV28 with TRBJ1-1, with D maybe TRBD1 (5 bases). In DNA form, the CDR3 reads TGTGCCAGCAGTTCGGACACGACGAACACTGAAGCTTTCTTT. Protein: CASSSDTTNTEAFF.